The 27 T cell receptor beta chains below come from one sample, sequenced in a study of blood T cells in healthy people across ages. A second PCR of about 6 to 12 cycles used a sample-barcoded 5' primer and a J-beta primer mix. TCRdb fed the 5' RACE reads into MiXCR, producing one record per CDR3 protein. The table includes hundreds of thousands of distinct CDR3 sequences, roughly 41% detected once. The sequenced sample consisted of blood. These receptors were obtained from a woman in her sixties or seventies in good health.

This clonotype was recorded a few times. V gene TRBV20-1 combines with J gene TRBJ1-1; 8 bases are a match to TRBD1. The trim removed 1 base at V and 1 base at J, leaving 5 bases unmatched. CDR1 and CDR2 from the germline V gene are DFQATT and SNEGSKA (reference sequence). This CDR3 comprises 15 residues. CDR3: CSARGQGKSNTEAFF. In nucleotides, the CDR3 is TGCAGTGCTAGAGGACAGGGGAAATCGAACACTGAAGCTTTCTTT.

Concerning this clonotype: The junction shows a germline mismatch at one end, possibly a read error. This rearrangement joins TRBV10-3 to TRBJ1-4, with unresolved D. Germline V CDR1 and CDR2: ENHRY, SYGVKD. The CDR3 is 14 residues long. In nucleotides, the CDR3 is TGTGCCTCCTCCGAAGCTGCAACTAATGGAAAACTGTTTTTT. This translates into CASSEAATNGKLFF.

This clonotype has just a few counts. One base away lies a much larger clone, so this may be a sequencing read error. V is TRBV14 and J is TRBJ2-5, with 8 bases fitting TRBD2. This CDR3 spans 13 amino acids. From germline, CDR1 is SGHDN and CDR2 FVKESK. J was trimmed by 11 bases and V by 2 bases; bases with no gene match: 7. The chain's CDR3 is CASSQMAGGEQYF. The DNA for the CDR3 is TGTGCCAGCAGCCAAATGGCGGGGGGTGAGCAGTACTTC.

This clonotype was seen only a few times. CDR3 sequence: CASSVGVGPHSNQPQHF. The CDR3 DNA is TGTGCCAGCAGCGTAGGGGTGGGGCCGCATAGCAATCAGCCCCAGCATTTT. The chain uses TRBV9 and TRBJ1-5; perhaps TRBD1 as D (5 bases). CDR1 and CDR2 (germline): SGDLS, YYNGEE. Trimming left V 0 bases short and J 0 bases short, with 13 bases between. This CDR3 comprises 17 residues.

This clonotype was recorded a few times. The DNA of the CDR3 is TGTGCCATCAGTCTGACGGGACAGGGTAGCGAAAAACTGTTTTTT. Encoded protein: CAISLTGQGSEKLFF. The rearrangement joins TRBV10-3 to TRBJ1-4; 9 bases agree with TRBD1. The germline gives CDR1 ENHRY, CDR2 SYGVKD. J lost 8 bases, V lost 5 bases, and 9 bases had no gene match. The CDR3 contains 15 residues.

The chain is built from TRBV4-2 and TRBJ2-5; 9 positions agree with TRBD2. CDR1 LGHNA and CDR2 YNFKEQ come from the germline V gene. The ends lost 2 bases at V and 3 bases at J; junction bases unmatched: 16. The CDR3 length is 19 residues. The CDR3 protein is CASSQYRLAEGPGKETQYF. As DNA, the CDR3 is TGTGCCAGCAGCCAATATAGACTAGCGGAGGGGCCCGGGAAAGAGACCCAGTACTTC.

The rearrangement links TRBV7-9 to TRBJ1-2; TRBD1 aligns across 10 bases. The junction had 8 bases not matched to a gene; V was cut back by 3 bases and J by 4 bases. Germline CDR1 and CDR2: SEHNR and FQNEAQ (reference sequence). The CDR3 consists of 16 residues. The CDR3 reads CASSFPPGQGPYGYTF. CDR3 in DNA: TGTGCCAGCAGCTTTCCCCCGGGACAGGGGCCCTATGGCTACACCTTC.

This clonotype was detected only a few times. This rearrangement joins TRBV29-1 to TRBJ2-1; 8 bases line up with TRBD2. Losses at the gene ends were 4 bases for V and 5 bases for J; bases not matched to a gene: 16. Germline lookup yields CDR1 SQVTM and CDR2 ANQGSEA. This CDR3 is 17 amino acids long. The CDR3 DNA is TGCAGCGTTGTCCCAGCTAGCGGGTGGGGTGGTAACAATGAGCAGTTCTTC. It encodes CSVVPASGWGGNNEQFF.

This clonotype was detected a few times. The rearrangement links TRBV4-2 to TRBJ2-3; 11 positions agree with TRBD2. Trimming at V came to 1 base and at J to 0 bases, leaving 6 bases not matched to a gene. The CDR3 contains 18 residues. Germline V CDR1 and CDR2: LGHNA, YNFKEQ. CDR3 sequence (DNA): TGTGCCAGCAGCCAAGGCCTAGCGGGGGGCGCGAGCACAGATACGCAGTATTTT. It codes for CASSQGLAGGASTDTQYF.

This clonotype was found many times. As DNA, the CDR3 is TGCGCCAGCAGCTTGGGACAGGGGGCAGGCAATGAGCAGTTCTTC. Translating gives CASSLGQGAGNEQFF. V usage is TRBV5-1 and J usage is TRBJ2-1; 10 positions match TRBD1. The CDR3 has 15 amino acids. CDR1 and CDR2 from the germline V gene are SGHRS and YFSETQ. The J segment lost 6 bases and the V segment lost 0 bases, leaving 3 bases of the junction unmatched.

In this sample, this clonotype turned up a few times. The chain couples TRBV24-1 to TRBJ2-5, with D perhaps assigned TRBD1 or TRBD2 (5 bases each). The germline gives CDR1 KGHDR, CDR2 SFDVKD. The CDR3 is 14 amino acids. The V gene lost 2 bases and the J gene lost 1 base, with 7 bases spanning the gap. CDR3 DNA sequence: TGTGCCACCAGTGATTACGGGACCCAAGAGACCCAGTACTTC. Protein product: CATSDYGTQETQYF.

This rearrangement joins TRBV18 to TRBJ2-5; no clear D gene. V was clipped by 4 bases and J by 5 bases, with 8 bases between them. The CDR3 is 12 residues long. CDR1 and CDR2 from the germline V gene are KGHSH and LQKENI. In DNA form, the CDR3 reads TGTGCCAGCTCACGCGACGTTGAGACCCAGTACTTC. Protein: CASSRDVETQYF.

A few counts support this clonotype. The chain has TRBV12-5 and TRBJ2-5, with D unclear. Trimming took 1 base from V and 7 from J, leaving 13 bases between them. The CDR3 length is 14 residues. Germline CDR1 and CDR2: LGHNT and FRNRAP. The CDR3 DNA follows: TGTGCTAGTGGTTTGGGTGATCCCTTGGGGACCCAGTACTTC. This sequence encodes CASGLGDPLGTQYF.

This clonotype came up once. The chain has TRBV30 and TRBJ2-5, with TRBD2 as a possible D gene (5 bases). Germline CDR1 and CDR2: GTSNPN and SVGIG (reference sequence). The CDR3 has 15 residues. The V end lost 2 bases, the J end lost 5 bases, and 18 bases lay between the germline ends. CDR3 nucleotides: TGTGCCTGGAGTCGTCCCGGGCCTTCGGGGGAGACCCAGTACTTC. Amino acids: CAWSRPGPSGETQYF.

The rearrangement joins TRBV27 to TRBJ2-7, with 12 bases identical to TRBD1. Germline trimming cut 6 bases from V and 5 bases from J; bases unmatched to any gene: 11. From germline, CDR1 is MNHEY and CDR2 SMNVEV (reference sequence). The CDR3 is made up of 16 amino acids. In DNA form, the CDR3 reads TGTGCCAGCAGCTTTCGAGGGACAGGGGGCATCAACGAGCAGTACTTC. Protein product: CASSFRGTGGINEQYF.

V gene TRBV20-1 combines with J gene TRBJ2-5, with no clear D. Germline CDR1 reads DFQATT; CDR2 reads SNEGSKA (reference sequence). Trimming removed 3 bases from V and 4 bases from J, with 15 bases in between. This CDR3 has 14 residues. CDR3 coding DNA: TGCAGTGCTAGCTTAGGAGTGGAAGCAGAGACCCAGTACTTC. Translation: CSASLGVEAETQYF.

About this clonotype: A much bigger clone sits one base away, suggesting this may be a read error. V usage is TRBV7-3 and J usage is TRBJ2-1; D is uncertain. This CDR3 comprises 9 residues. Germline V lookup: CDR1 SGHTA, CDR2 FQGTGA. The CDR3 nucleotides read TGTGCATCCTACAATGGGCAGTTCTTC. Translated, it gives CASYNGQFF.

The V gene is TRBV7-2, the J gene TRBJ2-3; D may be TRBD2 (7 bases). Germline loops: CDR1 SGHTA, CDR2 FQGNSA. Trimming took 3 bases from V and 5 from J, leaving 15 bases between them. The CDR3 has 15 amino acids. CDR3 sequence: CASSFGGQGIDTQYF. The CDR3, as DNA: TGTGCCAGCAGCTTCGGGGGGCAAGGCATAGATACGCAGTATTTT.

The gene calls are TRBV20-1 and TRBJ2-2; 8 bases are a match to TRBD1. Germline trimming cut 2 bases from V and 1 base from J; bases unmatched to any gene: 6. Germline V gene data show CDR1 as DFQATT and CDR2 as SNEGSKA (reference sequence). The CDR3 is 16 amino acids. This CDR3 reads CSARIPGTGNTGELFF. In DNA form, the CDR3 reads TGCAGTGCTAGAATACCCGGGACAGGGAACACCGGGGAGCTGTTTTTT.

The chain links TRBV5-1 to TRBJ1-1; 10 bases line up with TRBD1. The junction had 5 bases not matched to a gene; V was cut back by 0 bases and J by 3 bases. The CDR3 runs to 16 residues. Germline V gene data show CDR1 as SGHRS and CDR2 as YFSETQ. The chain's CDR3 is CASSLDVGTGDTEAFF. CDR3 nucleotides: TGCGCCAGCAGCTTGGATGTCGGGACAGGGGACACTGAAGCTTTCTTT.

The V and J genes are TRBV7-9 and TRBJ1-2, with 7 bases aligning to TRBD1. The CDR3 covers 16 residues. The germline V gene encodes CDR1 SEHNR and CDR2 FQNEAQ (reference sequence). Trimming at V came to 8 bases and at J to 3 bases, leaving 15 bases not matched to a gene. The CDR3 DNA is TGTGCCAGCCCGCTCCAAGACGTCCAGGGGGACTATGGCTACACCTTC. Its protein is CASPLQDVQGDYGYTF.

V gene TRBV6-4 combines with J gene TRBJ2-3; TRBD1 matches 9 bases. The CDR3 runs 14 residues. Trimming took 4 bases from V and 5 from J; bases not matched to a gene: 4. The germline gives CDR1 MRHNA, CDR2 SNTAGT. CDR3: CASSGGQGKDTQYF. DNA for the CDR3: TGTGCCAGCAGTGGGGGACAGGGAAAAGATACGCAGTATTTT.

The rearrangement uses TRBV6-5 and TRBJ2-4, with 15 nucleotides matching TRBD2. The CDR3 loop spans 19 amino acids. Trimming cost V 2 bases and J 13 bases; bases outside gene matches: 18. The germline V gene encodes CDR1 MNHEY and CDR2 SVGAGI. The CDR3 here is CASSYLRRTSGGADNEQYF. DNA of the CDR3: TGTGCCAGCAGTTACCTGCGCCGGACTAGCGGGGGGGCGGACAATGAGCAGTACTTC.

This clonotype has a handful of counts. This chain links TRBV6-2 or TRBV6-3 with TRBJ1-2; perhaps TRBD1 as D (6 bases). The ends were cut back, 2 bases at V and 8 bases at J, with 12 bases in the middle. CDR3 length: 13 residues. Looked up from germline, CDR1 is MNHEY and CDR2 is SVGEGT. For the CDR3, the DNA is TGTGCCAGCAGTTACAAGGCAGGGGCCGGCTACACCTTC. This codes for CASSYKAGAGYTF.

This clonotype was observed a few times. This rearrangement joins TRBV6-2 or TRBV6-3 to TRBJ2-1; 10 nucleotides match TRBD2. The J segment lost 0 bases and the V segment lost 4 bases, leaving 6 bases of the junction unmatched. This CDR3 has 17 amino acids. CDR1 MNHEY and CDR2 SVGEGT come from the germline V gene. The chain's CDR3 is CASSSVPSGSSYNEQFF. The CDR3 nucleotides are TGTGCCAGCAGTTCCGTCCCTAGCGGGAGCTCCTACAATGAGCAGTTCTTC.

This CDR3 reads CASSLEGGPLYNSPLHF. The CDR3 DNA reads as TGTGCCAGCAGCTTAGAGGGAGGCCCCCTCTATAATTCACCCCTCCACTTT. J is TRBJ1-6 and V is TRBV7-2; D gene unclear. Trimming stripped 1 base from V and 3 bases from J, with 13 bases between. CDR3 length: 17 amino acids. Germline V gene sequence: CDR1 SGHTA, CDR2 FQGNSA. Looking up the rest from reference TRBV7-2 and TRBJ1-6 gives the full variable domain: GAGVSQSPSNKVTEKGKDVELRCDPISGHTALYWYRQSLGQGLEFLIYFQGNSAPDKSGLPSDRFSAERTGGSVSTLTIQRTQQEDSAVYLCASSLEGGPLYNSPLHFGNGTRLTVT.

CDR3 residues: CASSRPGGALSYEQYF. CDR3 bases: TGTGCCAGCAGTCGCCCTGGGGGGGCGCTTTCCTACGAGCAGTACTTC. The chain is built from TRBV28 and TRBJ2-7, with D possibly matching TRBD2 (7 bases). Trimming took off 5 bases at V and 1 base at J, with 18 bases between the two ends. CDR1 is MDHEN, CDR2 SYDVKM, per germline. CDR3 length: 16 amino acids. Combining the CDR3 with reference TRBV28 and TRBJ2-7 gives the whole variable domain DVKVTQSSRYLVKRTGEKVFLECVQDMDHENMFWYRQDPGLGLRLIYFSYDVKMKEKGDIPEGYSVSREKKERFSLILESASTNQTSMYLCASSRPGGALSYEQYFGPGTRLTVT.